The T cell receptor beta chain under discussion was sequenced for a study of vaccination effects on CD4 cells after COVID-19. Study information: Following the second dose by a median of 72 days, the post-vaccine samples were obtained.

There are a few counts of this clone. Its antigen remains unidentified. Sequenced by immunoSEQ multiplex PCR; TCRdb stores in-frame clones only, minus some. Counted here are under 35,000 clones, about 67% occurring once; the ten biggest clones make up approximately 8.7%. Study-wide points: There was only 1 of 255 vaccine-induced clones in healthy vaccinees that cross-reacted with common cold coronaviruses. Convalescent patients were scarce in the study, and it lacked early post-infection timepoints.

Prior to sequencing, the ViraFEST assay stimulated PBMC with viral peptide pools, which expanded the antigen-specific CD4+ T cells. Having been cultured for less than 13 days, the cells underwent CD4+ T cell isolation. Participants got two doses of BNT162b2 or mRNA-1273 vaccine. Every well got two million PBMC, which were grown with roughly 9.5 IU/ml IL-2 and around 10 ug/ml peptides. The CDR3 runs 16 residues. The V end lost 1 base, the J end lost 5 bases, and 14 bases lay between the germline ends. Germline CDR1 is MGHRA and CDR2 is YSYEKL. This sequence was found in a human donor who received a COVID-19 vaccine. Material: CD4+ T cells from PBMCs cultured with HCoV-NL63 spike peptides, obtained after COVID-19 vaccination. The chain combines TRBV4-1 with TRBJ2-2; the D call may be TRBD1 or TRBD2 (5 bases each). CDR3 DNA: TGCGCCAGCAGCCAAGCTCGGGGCGCAGGAACCGGGGAGCTGTTTTTT. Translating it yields CASSQARGAGTGELFF.